This TCR beta chain was identified during a study of T cell responses to AZD1222 COVID-19 vaccine. A word on this clone: Its antigen remains unidentified. The sample holds other DNA sequences that translate to the same CDR3.

Assay: immunoSEQ multiplex PCR; the TCRdb copy retains only in-frame clones and omits some. The sample carries roughly 100,000 clones, around 92% recorded once. The CDR3 runs 14 residues. Germline V gene data show CDR1 as KGHSH and CDR2 as LQKENI. V gave up 3 bases and J gave up 2 bases; unmatched junction bases: 3. Notes on the study in general: Clonal diversity was possibly underestimated, and white British individuals and females predominated among donors. Unmutated variant regions are reportedly targeted by nearly half of spike-specific TCRs.

The sample here was peripheral blood, taken on day 0 of AZD1222 vaccination. The sequence derives from an adult in good health. This chain joins TRBV18 and TRBJ2-7; 8 bases align to TRBD1. The chain's CDR3 is CASSPGTGAYEQYF. The CDR3 DNA follows: TGTGCCAGCTCACCCGGGACAGGTGCCTACGAGCAGTACTTC.